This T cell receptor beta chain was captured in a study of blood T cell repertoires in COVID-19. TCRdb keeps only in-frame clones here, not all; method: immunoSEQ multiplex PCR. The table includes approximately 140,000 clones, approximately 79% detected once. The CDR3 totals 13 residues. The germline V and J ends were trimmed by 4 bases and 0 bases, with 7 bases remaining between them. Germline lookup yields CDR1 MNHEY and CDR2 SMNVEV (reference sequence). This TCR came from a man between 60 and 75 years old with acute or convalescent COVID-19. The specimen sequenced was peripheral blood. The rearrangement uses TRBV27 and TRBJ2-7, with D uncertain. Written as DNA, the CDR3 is TGTGCCAGCAGTTCTATTTCCTCCTACGAGCAGTACTTC. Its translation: CASSSISSYEQYF.